By frequency, the clone carrying this TCR beta chain registers medium-sized. Antigen unknown. TRB was amplified by touch-down multiplex PCR, primer pools A and B combined. TCRdb re-called the multiplex PCR reads; one entry per CDR3 protein, DNA not given. The sample data list about 12,000 distinct CDR3 sequences. The CDR3 is 12 residues long. Germline V gene sequence: CDR1 MNHEY, CDR2 SMNVEV (reference sequence). TRB amplification used around 0.25 ug of peripheral blood genomic DNA. The entry originates in a study of T cell clusters in autoimmune cytopenias. Study conclusions and caveats: Physiological T cell clusters of healthy donors were apparently absent in primary autoimmune cytopenia patients. TRB repertoire shifts in secondary cytopenia and chronic lymphocytic leukemia mostly reflected lymphoma, not autoimmunity.

The chain is built from TRBV27 and TRBJ2-1. The clonotype was recovered from a human donor with an autoimmune cytopenia or autoimmune hepatitis (not recorded which). Sample: peripheral blood. The CDR3 sequence: CASSLYGSTQFF.